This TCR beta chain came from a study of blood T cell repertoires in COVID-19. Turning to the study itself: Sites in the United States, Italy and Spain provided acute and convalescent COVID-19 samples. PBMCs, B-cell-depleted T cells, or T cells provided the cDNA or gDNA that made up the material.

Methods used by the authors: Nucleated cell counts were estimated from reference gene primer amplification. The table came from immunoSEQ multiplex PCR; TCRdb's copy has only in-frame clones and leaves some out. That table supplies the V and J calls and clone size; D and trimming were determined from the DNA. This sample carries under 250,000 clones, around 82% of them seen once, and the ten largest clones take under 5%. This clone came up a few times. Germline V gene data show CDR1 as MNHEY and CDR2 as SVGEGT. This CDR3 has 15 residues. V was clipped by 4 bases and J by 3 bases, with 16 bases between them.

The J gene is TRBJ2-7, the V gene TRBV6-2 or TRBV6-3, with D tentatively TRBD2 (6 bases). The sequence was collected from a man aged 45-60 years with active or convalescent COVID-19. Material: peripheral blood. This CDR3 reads CASSFDRDWVYEQYF. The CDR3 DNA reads TGTGCCAGCAGTTTCGACCGGGACTGGGTCTACGAGCAGTACTTC.